Listed below are T cell receptor beta chains from one sample, sequenced in a study of response to subunit inactivated influenza vaccine. MiXCR was run by TCRdb on the RT-PCR reads, yielding one entry per CDR3 protein. The top ten hold 5.5% to 7% of the sample, which has hundreds of thousands of distinct CDR3 sequences, about 15% seen once. The sequences come from PBMCs from blood, collected approximately 15 days before vaccination. Receptors were obtained from a man aged 45-65 years who received an inactivated influenza vaccine. Each CDR3 is given with its conserved first and last residue. A D gene is named only where the DNA matches it firmly. Expanded clones are given a class, and other clones once, few, many or no size at all.

d_call j_call v_call clone_size cdr3_aa cdr3_nt
. TRBJ1-1 TRBV7-2 many CASSYTDGEAFF TGTGCCAGCAGCTACACGGACGGTGAAGCTTTCTTT
. TRBJ1-6 TRBV6-5 few CASSSTYRVDNSPLHF TGTGCCAGCAGTTCCACTTACAGGGTGGATAATTCACCCCTCCACTTT
TRBD2 TRBJ2-1 TRBV10-3 few CAISGGLAGGGEQFF TGTGCCATCAGTGGGGGACTAGCGGGGGGAGGAGAGCAGTTCTTC
. TRBJ2-5 TRBV4-2 many CASSQEARSETQYF TGTGCCAGCAGCCAAGAAGCTAGGTCGGAGACCCAGTACTTC
. TRBJ2-7 TRBV6-2/TRBV6-3 . CASKNYFGIYEQYF TGTGCCAGCAAGAATTACTTTGGTATCTACGAGCAGTACTTC
TRBD1 TRBJ2-5 TRBV6-2/TRBV6-3 few CASSSGTGGLLETQYF TGTGCCAGCAGTTCCGGGACAGGGGGATTATTAGAGACCCAGTACTTC
. TRBJ1-2 TRBV28 many CASSHRNFNYGYTF TGTGCCAGCAGTCACAGGAACTTTAACTATGGCTACACCTTC
TRBD1 TRBJ2-7 TRBV5-1 . CASSSKPGQGNEQYF TGCGCCAGCAGCTCCAAACCGGGACAGGGTAACGAGCAGTACTTC
. TRBJ2-3 TRBV6-1 few CASSANHGTSVTDTQYF TGTGCCAGCAGTGCCAACCACGGGACGTCCGTCACAGATACGCAGTATTTT
. TRBJ2-1 TRBV14 . CASSLPGLWPQKGEQFF TGTGCCAGCAGCCTTCCGGGATTATGGCCACAAAAGGGTGAGCAGTTCTTC
. TRBJ2-7 TRBV11-2 few CASSLDLLLEQYF TGTGCCAGCAGCTTAGATCTGCTGTTGGAGCAGTACTTC